These T cell receptor beta chains were read from a single sample in a study of blood T cell repertoires in COVID-19. TCRdb keeps only in-frame clones here, not all; method: immunoSEQ multiplex PCR. Of 390,000 or so clones in the sample, 90% are singletons; the top ten hold 6.5% to 7%. The material sequenced was peripheral blood. These receptors all come from a man aged 18 to 30 with active or convalescent COVID-19. Each CDR3 is given with its conserved first and last residue. A D gene is named only where the DNA matches it firmly. A clone size is listed for some rows: how often the clone was seen (once, few, many), or a class if it is expanded.

clone size	J gene	D gene	V gene	CDR3 protein	CDR3 DNA
NA	TRBJ2-7	TRBD1	TRBV27	CASSLSGGPYEQYF	TGTGCCAGCAGTTTATCAGGGGGCCCCTACGAGCAGTACTTC
NA	TRBJ2-3	NA	TRBV11-3	CASSLDGYTDTQYF	TGTGCCAGCAGCTTAGACGGTTACACAGATACGCAGTATTTT
NA	TRBJ2-2	NA	TRBV9	CASSVWGTDTGELFF	TGTGCCAGCAGCGTATGGGGCACGGACACCGGGGAGCTGTTTTTT
NA	TRBJ2-7	NA	TRBV7-9	CASSSGGIYEQYF	TGTGCCAGCAGCTCAGGGGGGATTTACGAGCAGTACTTC
NA	TRBJ1-5	NA	TRBV18	CASSPGLGNQPQHF	TGTGCCAGCTCACCGGGGCTAGGGAATCAGCCCCAGCATTTT
NA	TRBJ2-7	NA	TRBV10-1	CASSGTISYEQYF	TGCGCCAGCAGTGGGACAATTTCCTACGAGCAGTACTTC
NA	TRBJ2-1	TRBD2	TRBV7-3	CASSLMVSGRGNEQFF	TGTGCCAGCAGCTTAATGGTTAGCGGGAGGGGGAATGAGCAGTTCTTC
NA	TRBJ1-2	NA	TRBV28	CASSLNRDIVGYTF	TGTGCCAGCAGTTTAAATCGGGACATCGTGGGCTACACCTTC
once	TRBJ1-3	NA	TRBV5-6	CASSLLPAADGNTIYF	TGTGCCAGCAGCTTGCTCCCCGCGGCTGACGGAAACACCATATATTTT
NA	TRBJ2-7	TRBD2	TRBV27	CASSLSGLAGAYEQYF	TGTGCCAGCAGTTTATCTGGACTAGCGGGGGCCTACGAGCAGTACTTC
NA	TRBJ1-1	NA	TRBV6-5	CASRQVKAEAFF	TGTGCCAGCAGGCAGGTAAAGGCTGAAGCTTTCTTT
once	TRBJ1-1	NA	TRBV12-3/TRBV12-4	CASSGSLDREAFF	TGTGCCAGCAGTGGCTCACTAGACAGGGAAGCTTTCTTT
NA	TRBJ2-2	NA	TRBV7-3	CASSLGLNTGELFF	TGTGCCAGCAGCCTGGGGCTCAACACCGGGGAGCTGTTTTTT
NA	TRBJ1-6	NA	TRBV18	CASSQGVHNSPLHF	TGTGCCAGCTCCCAAGGGGTGCATAATTCACCCCTCCACTTT
NA	TRBJ1-2	NA	TRBV5-8	CASSSRERGGYTF	TGTGCCAGCAGCTCGAGGGAGCGGGGTGGCTACACCTTC
NA	TRBJ1-3	NA	TRBV4-2	CASSQETTGLVGNTIYF	TGTGCCAGCAGCCAGGAAACGACAGGCCTGGTAGGAAACACCATATATTTT
NA	TRBJ1-3	NA	TRBV6-5	CASSTRDTIYF	TGTGCCAGCAGTACGCGAGACACCATATATTTT
NA	TRBJ2-1	NA	TRBV9	CASSPGGHEQFF	TGTGCCAGCAGCCCAGGTGGCCATGAGCAGTTCTTC
once	TRBJ2-7	NA	TRBV27	CASSLRQPYEQYF	TGTGCCAGCAGTTTGAGGCAGCCCTACGAGCAGTACTTC
NA	TRBJ1-5	TRBD1	TRBV5-1	CASGTGPNQPQHF	TGCGCCAGCGGGACAGGGCCGAATCAGCCCCAGCATTTT
NA	TRBJ1-5	NA	TRBV2	CASRGGGVDQPQHF	TGTGCCAGCAGGGGTGGCGGGGTCGATCAGCCCCAGCATTTT
NA	TRBJ2-7	NA	TRBV2	CASSMRLNYEQYF	TGTGCCAGCAGTATGCGACTCAACTACGAGCAGTACTTC
NA	TRBJ2-7	TRBD1	TRBV29-1	CSTQTGGDEQYF	TGCAGCACCCAGACAGGGGGAGACGAGCAGTACTTC
NA	TRBJ1-2	NA	TRBV27	CASSWTADVSYTF	TGTGCCAGCAGTTGGACAGCGGATGTTAGCTACACCTTC
NA	TRBJ1-6	NA	TRBV18	CASSPQGLNSPLHF	TGTGCCAGCTCACCCCAGGGACTTAATTCACCCCTCCACTTT
NA	TRBJ1-6	TRBD1	TRBV7-9	CASSTDRGLGSPLHF	TGTGCCAGCAGCACGGACAGGGGTTTGGGATCACCCCTCCACTTT
once	TRBJ1-1	NA	TRBV6-5	CASMGDTSNTEAFF	TGTGCCAGCATGGGCGACACGTCGAACACTGAAGCTTTCTTT
NA	TRBJ1-2	TRBD1	TRBV28	CASSLDRGIYGYTF	TGTGCCAGCAGTTTGGACAGGGGAATCTATGGCTACACCTTC
NA	TRBJ1-2	TRBD1	TRBV7-8	CASSPGTGYYGYTF	TGTGCCAGCAGCCCGGGGACAGGATACTATGGCTACACCTTC
NA	TRBJ1-2	TRBD1	TRBV14	CASSQETGGYYGYTF	TGTGCCAGCAGCCAAGAGACAGGGGGATACTATGGCTACACCTTC
few	TRBJ1-4	TRBD1	TRBV7-2	CASSLTGLYEKLFF	TGTGCCAGCAGCTTGACAGGGTTGTATGAAAAACTGTTTTTT
NA	TRBJ1-1	NA	TRBV30	CAVGLGVMSSTEAFF	TGTGCGGTAGGTTTAGGAGTCATGTCGAGCACTGAAGCTTTCTTT
once	TRBJ1-1	NA	TRBV6-5	CASSYSRMGGTEAFF	TGTGCCAGCAGTTACTCGAGGATGGGGGGGACTGAAGCTTTCTTT
NA	TRBJ1-3	TRBD1	TRBV19	CASSIGQGLSGNTIYF	TGTGCCAGTAGTATCGGACAGGGGCTTTCTGGAAACACCATATATTTT
NA	TRBJ1-4	NA	TRBV6-2/TRBV6-3	CASSDGDTATNEKLFF	TGTGCCAGCAGTGACGGGGACACAGCAACTAATGAAAAACTGTTTTTT
NA	TRBJ2-3	TRBD1	TRBV4-2	CASSPRTGTDTQYF	TGTGCCAGCAGCCCGCGGACAGGGACAGATACGCAGTATTTT
NA	TRBJ2-3	NA	TRBV28	CASSLEVAAKSTDTQYF	TGTGCCAGCAGTTTAGAGGTAGCGGCGAAAAGCACAGATACGCAGTATTTT
NA	TRBJ2-5	TRBD2	TRBV7-3	CASSLTSLAGRNGETQYF	TGTGCCAGCAGCTTAACGTCCCTAGCGGGAAGGAACGGAGAGACCCAGTACTTC
once	TRBJ2-3	NA	TRBV13	CASNSRRGLADTQYF	TGTGCCAGCAACTCCCGCAGAGGGTTGGCGGATACGCAGTATTTT
NA	TRBJ2-1	TRBD2	TRBV3-1/TRBV3-2	CASSPNFSGGANEQFF	TGTGCCAGCAGCCCGAATTTTAGCGGGGGGGCCAATGAGCAGTTCTTC